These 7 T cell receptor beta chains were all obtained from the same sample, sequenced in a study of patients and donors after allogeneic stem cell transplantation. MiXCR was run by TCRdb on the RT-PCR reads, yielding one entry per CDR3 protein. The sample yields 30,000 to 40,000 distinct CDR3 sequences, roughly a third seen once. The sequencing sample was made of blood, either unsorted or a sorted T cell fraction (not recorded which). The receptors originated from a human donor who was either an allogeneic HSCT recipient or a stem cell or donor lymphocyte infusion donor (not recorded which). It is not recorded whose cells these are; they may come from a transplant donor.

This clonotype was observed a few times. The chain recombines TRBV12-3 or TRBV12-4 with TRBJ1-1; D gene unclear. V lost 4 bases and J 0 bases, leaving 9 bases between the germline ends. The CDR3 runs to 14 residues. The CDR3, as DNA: TGTGCCAGCAGTTCCGGGCCGTTGAACACTGAAGCTTTCTTT. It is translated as CASSSGPLNTEAFF.

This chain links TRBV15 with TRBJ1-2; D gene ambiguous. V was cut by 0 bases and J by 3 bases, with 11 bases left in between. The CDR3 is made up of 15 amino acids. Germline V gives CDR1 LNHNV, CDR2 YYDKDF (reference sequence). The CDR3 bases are TGTGCCACCAGCAGAGACGAGAGGGATCACTATGGCTACACCTTC. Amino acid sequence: CATSRDERDHYGYTF.

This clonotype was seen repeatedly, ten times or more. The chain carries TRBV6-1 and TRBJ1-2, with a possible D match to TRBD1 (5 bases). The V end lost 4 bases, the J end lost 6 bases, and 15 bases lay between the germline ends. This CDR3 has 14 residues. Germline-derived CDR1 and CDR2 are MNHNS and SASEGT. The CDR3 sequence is CASSGSRQGHGYTF. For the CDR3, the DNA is TGTGCCAGCAGTGGTTCTCGGCAGGGCCATGGCTACACCTTC.

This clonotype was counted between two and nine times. CDR3 bases: TGTGCCAGCAGCGCTACAGGGGGAATCCAGTATTTT. Amino acid sequence: CASSATGGIQYF. The V gene is TRBV12-3 or TRBV12-4, the J gene TRBJ2-3, with 8 bases matching TRBD1. The CDR3 consists of 12 residues. J was trimmed by 12 bases and V by 6 bases; bases with no gene match: 8.

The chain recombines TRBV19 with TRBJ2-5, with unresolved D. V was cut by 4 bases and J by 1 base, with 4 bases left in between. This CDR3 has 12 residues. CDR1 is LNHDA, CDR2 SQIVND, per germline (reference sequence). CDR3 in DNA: TGTGCCAGTAGTAGGGGCCAAGAGACCCAGTACTTC. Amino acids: CASSRGQETQYF.

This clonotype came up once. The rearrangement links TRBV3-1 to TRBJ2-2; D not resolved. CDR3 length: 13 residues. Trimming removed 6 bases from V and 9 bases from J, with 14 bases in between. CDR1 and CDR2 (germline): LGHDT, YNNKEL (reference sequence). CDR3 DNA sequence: TGTGCCAGCAGACCAAGGATGAGCTGGGAGCTGTTTTTT. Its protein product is CASRPRMSWELFF. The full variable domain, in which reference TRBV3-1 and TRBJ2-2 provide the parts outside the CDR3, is DTAVSQTPKYLVTQMGNDKSIKCEQNLGHDTMYWYKQDSKKFLKIMFSYNNKELIINETVPNRFSPKSPDKAHLNLHINSLELGDSAVYFCASRPRMSWELFFGEGSRLTVL.

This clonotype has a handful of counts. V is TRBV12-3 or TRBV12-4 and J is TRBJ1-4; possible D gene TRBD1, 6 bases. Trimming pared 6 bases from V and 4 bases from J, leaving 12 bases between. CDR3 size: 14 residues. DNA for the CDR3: TGTGCCAGCAGCATCAGGGGCGGTAATGAAAAACTGTTTTTT. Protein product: CASSIRGGNEKLFF.